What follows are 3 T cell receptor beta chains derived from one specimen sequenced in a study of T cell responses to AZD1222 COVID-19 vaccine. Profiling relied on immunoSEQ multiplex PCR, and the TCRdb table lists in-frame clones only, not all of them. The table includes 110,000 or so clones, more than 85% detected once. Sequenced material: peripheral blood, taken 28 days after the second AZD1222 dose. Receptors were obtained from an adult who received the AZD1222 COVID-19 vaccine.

The CDR3 nucleotides are TGTGCCAGTAGTATAGATCTGGGGAGGGGGCGCGGTGGCTACACCTTC. Its translation: CASSIDLGRGRGGYTF. This rearrangement joins TRBV19 to TRBJ1-2; 7 bases fit TRBD1. Germline V gene lookup returns CDR1 LNHDA and CDR2 SQIVND (reference sequence). After removal of 0 bases from V and 7 bases from J, the junction contained 11 bases not matched to a gene. The CDR3 is made up of 16 amino acids.

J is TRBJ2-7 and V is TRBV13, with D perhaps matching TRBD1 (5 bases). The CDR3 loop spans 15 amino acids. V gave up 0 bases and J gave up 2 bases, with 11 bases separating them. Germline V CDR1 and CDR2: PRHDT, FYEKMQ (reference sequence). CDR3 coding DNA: TGTGCCAGCAGCTTAGGGGGGCAGCTTCCCTACGAGCAGTACTTC. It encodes CASSLGGQLPYEQYF.

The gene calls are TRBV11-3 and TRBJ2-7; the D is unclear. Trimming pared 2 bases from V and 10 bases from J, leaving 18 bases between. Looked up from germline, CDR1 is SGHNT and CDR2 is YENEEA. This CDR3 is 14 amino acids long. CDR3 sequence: CASSLKGGRTKQYF. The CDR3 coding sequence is TGTGCCAGCAGCTTAAAGGGCGGAAGGACCAAACAGTACTTC.